Below, 27 T cell receptor beta chains from the same sample are listed, as sequenced in a study of blood T cell repertoires in COVID-19 (TCRdb year 2020). Receptor amplification or capture employed the immunoSEQ multiplex PCR assay. TCRdb took over this immuneACCESS table, retaining in-frame rearrangements with V and J assigned. Such tables are incomplete; in checked studies, under half of the missing clones stem from an unresolved V gene, and the remainder is unexplained. The sample has around 180,000 clones on record, about 88% of them singletons. In total, the top ten clones hold 2.5% to 3.5% of the sample. Sequencing used peripheral blood. These receptors came from a woman younger than 45 with active or convalescent COVID-19.

The rearrangement uses TRBV5-6 and TRBJ2-7, with 8 bases that match TRBD1. CDR3 size: 13 residues. In germline, CDR1 is SGHDT, CDR2 YYEEEE. V was pared by 6 bases and J by 2 bases, with 4 bases of the junction left unmatched. The CDR3 spells CASIHRGAYEQYF. Written as DNA, the CDR3 is TGTGCCAGCATCCACAGGGGGGCCTACGAGCAGTACTTC.

The chain uses TRBV6-5 and TRBJ1-6; 8 bases map to TRBD1. V lost 2 bases and J lost 9; bases outside the gene matches: 6. Germline V gene sequence: CDR1 MNHEY, CDR2 SVGAGI. CDR3 length: 15 amino acids. The chain's CDR3 is CASSYGQGGGSPLHF. The DNA for the CDR3 is TGTGCCAGCAGTTACGGACAGGGTGGAGGTTCACCCCTCCACTTT.

The CDR3 protein is CASSKCASGTGNNQPQHF. Here the CDR3 DNA reads TGTGCCAGCAGCAAATGCGCTTCGGGGACAGGCAACAATCAGCCCCAGCATTTT. The chain has TRBV21-1 and TRBJ1-5; TRBD1 reflects the table's D call only, with no check against the DNA. TRBV21-1 constitutes a pseudogene. The CDR3 sequence is 18 residues long.

The chain couples TRBV24-1 to TRBJ1-5, with 7 positions matching TRBD1. The germline V gene has CDR1 KGHDR and CDR2 SFDVKD. V lost 3 bases, J lost 6 bases, and 19 bases stayed unmatched. The CDR3 contains 19 residues. The CDR3 DNA reads TGTGCCACCAGTGATCTAGGGGGCGCGGAGTTAGGTGTTTGTCAGCCCCAGCATTTT. This translates into CATSDLGGAELGVCQPQHF.

The chain is built from TRBV6-5 and TRBJ2-7; TRBD1 aligns across 8 bases. Germline CDR1 is MNHEY and CDR2 is SVGAGI. CDR3 size: 14 residues. J gave up 6 bases and V 7 bases, and 11 bases lay outside the gene matches. CDR3 nucleotides: TGTGCCAGCACACTGGGACAGGCTTATCCCGAGCAGTACTTC. Its translation is CASTLGQAYPEQYF.

The rearrangement uses TRBV10-3 and TRBJ2-3, with 10 bases aligning to TRBD1. The germline V gene has CDR1 ENHRY and CDR2 SYGVKD. V shed 5 bases and J 6 bases; nucleotides not matched to a gene: 8. This CDR3 is built from 15 residues. Here the CDR3 DNA reads TGTGCCATCAGTTGGGCGACAGGGGGCCCGGATACGCAGTATTTT. It translates to CAISWATGGPDTQYF.

In its sample, this clone was seen once. The chain has TRBV19 and TRBJ2-1, with D perhaps TRBD2 (5 bases). The CDR3 runs 17 residues. Germline values: CDR1 LNHDA, CDR2 SQIVND (reference sequence). The V gene lost 3 bases and the J gene lost 1 base, with 16 bases spanning the gap. CDR3 bases: TGTGCCAGTAGTATCTCCAGCGGTACTTATTCCTACAATGAGCAGTTCTTC. This gives the protein CASSISSGTYSYNEQFF.

The chain has TRBV11-2 and TRBJ2-1, with 10 positions matching TRBD2. V lost 5 bases, J lost 1 base, and 14 bases stayed unmatched. From germline, CDR1 is SGHAT and CDR2 FQNNGV. The CDR3 sequence is 19 residues long. The CDR3 DNA reads as TGTGCCAGCAGCCTAAGCCGCGTCAGTAGCGGGAGGTCCTACAATGAGCAGTTCTTC. It is translated as CASSLSRVSSGRSYNEQFF. Based on the CDR3 plus reference TRBV11-2 and TRBJ2-1, the full variable domain is EAGVAQSPRYKIIEKRQSVAFWCNPISGHATLYWYQQILGQGPKLLIQFQNNGVVDDSQLPKDRFSAERLKGVDSTLKIQPAKLEDSAVYLCASSLSRVSSGRSYNEQFFGPGTRLTVL.

The CDR3 region has the DNA TGCGCCAGCAGTCCCCCCGGGGTAGCCAAAAACATTCAGTACTTC. Translation: CASSPPGVAKNIQYF. The chain employs TRBV23-1 and TRBJ2-4, with a weak D call TRBD2 (5 bases). TRBV23-1 is an ORF for which the function is uncertain. V lost 4 bases, J lost 0 bases, and 10 bases lay in between. There are 15 residues in the CDR3.

This chain uses TRBV27 with TRBJ2-3, with D possibly TRBD2 on 5 matching bases. This CDR3 region has 14 residues. The germline V gene encodes CDR1 MNHEY and CDR2 SMNVEV (reference sequence). The V gene lost 5 bases and the J gene lost 1 base, with 10 bases spanning the gap. The DNA for the CDR3 is TGTGCCAGCAGTCCAGGACTCCGCACAGATACGCAGTATTTT. Translated: CASSPGLRTDTQYF.

This chain joins TRBV6-6 and TRBJ2-7; no reliable D call. CDR1 MNHNY and CDR2 SVGAGI come from the germline V gene (reference sequence). V was clipped by 5 bases and J by 1 base, with 15 bases between them. This CDR3 is built from 15 residues. The CDR3: CASSQRPGPSYEQYF. CDR3 bases: TGTGCCAGCAGTCAGAGGCCGGGTCCGTCCTACGAGCAGTACTTC.

The V gene is TRBV27, the J gene TRBJ2-7, with 9 bases fitting TRBD2. Germline V lookup: CDR1 MNHEY, CDR2 SMNVEV (reference sequence). The CDR3 has 18 amino acids. Trimming removed 0 bases from V and 2 bases from J; junction bases left unmatched: 11. CDR3 sequence: CASSLSLSGTSFTYEQYF. As DNA, the CDR3 is TGTGCCAGCAGTTTATCACTTTCCGGGACTAGCTTCACCTACGAGCAGTACTTC.

The chain uses TRBV19 and TRBJ2-3; D possibly corresponds to TRBD1 (5 bases). Germline CDR1 and CDR2: LNHDA and SQIVND (reference sequence). Trimming shortened V by 4 bases and J by 2 bases, and 10 bases separated the two germline ends. The CDR3 sequence is 14 residues long. CDR3 DNA: TGTGCCAGTAGTAGGGGCCGCAACACAGATACGCAGTATTTT. This translates into CASSRGRNTDTQYF.

The chain links TRBV2 to TRBJ2-7, with 7 bases aligning to TRBD1. The germline CDR1 and CDR2 sequences are SNHLY and FYNNEI. The CDR3 spans 14 residues. The J segment lost 4 bases and the V segment lost 6 bases, leaving 9 bases of the junction unmatched. The CDR3 DNA reads TGTGCCAGCAGAGGGACAGTAACTACTTACGAGCAGTACTTC. Its translation is CASRGTVTTYEQYF.

The chain has TRBV7-6 and TRBJ1-5; TRBD1 matches at 7 bases. V lost 4 bases to trimming and J lost 3 bases; unmatched junction nucleotides: 12. The CDR3 has 17 residues. Germline lookup yields CDR1 SGHVS and CDR2 FNYEAQ. The CDR3 reads CASSWGSKGQLNQPQHF. CDR3 sequence (DNA): TGTGCCAGCAGCTGGGGTTCAAAGGGACAGCTCAATCAGCCCCAGCATTTT.

The chain's CDR3 is CASSPDLAGGGETQYF. In DNA, the CDR3 is TGTGCCAGCAGTCCGGACCTAGCGGGAGGGGGAGAGACCCAGTACTTC. The J gene is TRBJ2-5, the V gene TRBV27; 12 bases map to TRBD2. Trimming cost V 5 bases and J 4 bases; bases outside gene matches: 8. This CDR3 region has 16 residues. CDR1 and CDR2 from the germline V gene are MNHEY and SMNVEV (reference sequence).

In its sample, this clone was seen a few times. The chain joins TRBV5-3 to TRBJ1-5; D gene uncertain. TRBV5-3 is an ORF for which the function is uncertain. The CDR3 spans 15 residues. The V gene lost 3 bases and the J gene lost 0 bases, with 10 bases spanning the gap. For the CDR3, the DNA is TGTGCCAGAAGCTGTTGGGCTTGTAGCAATCAGCCCCAGCATTTT. As protein: CARSCWACSNQPQHF.

J is TRBJ2-1 and V is TRBV6-5; TRBD1 matches 8 bases. Germline trimming cut 8 bases from V and 8 bases from J; bases unmatched to any gene: 8. This CDR3 has 13 amino acids. Germline CDR1 is MNHEY and CDR2 is SVGAGI. The CDR3, as DNA: TGTGCCAGCCCACGGACAGGGTTGGATGAGCAGTTCTTC. Amino acid sequence: CASPRTGLDEQFF.

The gene calls are TRBV5-6 and TRBJ1-1; D is perhaps TRBD1 (5 bases). The germline gives CDR1 SGHDT, CDR2 YYEEEE. V was clipped by 2 bases and J by 1 base, with 12 bases between them. This CDR3 has 15 amino acids. The DNA for the CDR3 is TGTGCCAGCAGCTTTAAACCCACAGGGAACACTGAAGCTTTCTTT. Its protein is CASSFKPTGNTEAFF.

The chain recombines TRBV3-1 (or the pseudogene TRBV3-2) with TRBJ2-7; D call uncertain. Trimming took off 0 bases at V and 3 bases at J, with 12 bases between the two ends. Germline lookup yields CDR1 LGHDT and CDR2 YNNKEL (reference sequence). There are 15 residues in the CDR3. The CDR3 DNA sequence: TGTGCCAGCAGCCAAGAATCAAGAGGAATCTACGAGCAGTACTTC. This gives the protein CASSQESRGIYEQYF.

V and J are TRBV5-1 and TRBJ1-2; no clear D gene. With 5 bases removed from V and 4 bases from J, the gap between germline ends came to 12 bases. This CDR3 comprises 13 residues. CDR1 is SGHRS, CDR2 YFSETQ, per germline. The CDR3 here is CASREREAYGYTF. The CDR3 DNA reads as TGCGCCAGCAGAGAAAGGGAGGCCTATGGCTACACCTTC. Together with reference TRBV5-1 and TRBJ1-2, the CDR3 gives the full variable domain: KAGVTQTPRYLIKTRGQQVTLSCSPISGHRSVSWYQQTPGQGLQFLFEYFSETQRNKGNFPGRFSGRQFSNSRSEMNVSTLELGDSALYLCASREREAYGYTFGSGTRLTVV.

This clone was recorded a few times. J is TRBJ1-2 and V is TRBV4-1; TRBD1 matches 7 bases. V lost 7 bases to trimming and J lost 4 bases; unmatched junction nucleotides: 6. This CDR3 spans 13 amino acids. Germline loops: CDR1 MGHRA, CDR2 YSYEKL. CDR3 sequence reads: CASNGQEGYGYTF. CDR3 in DNA: TGCGCCAGCAACGGACAGGAAGGCTATGGCTACACCTTC.

V gene TRBV10-3 combines with J gene TRBJ2-7; 9 nucleotides match TRBD2. The CDR3 has 14 residues. V dropped 11 bases and J dropped 6; count of bases not matched to a gene: 14. Per the germline V gene, CDR1 is ENHRY and CDR2 is SYGVKD. The CDR3: CAARPTSGGGEQYF. The DNA for the CDR3 is TGTGCCGCCAGGCCGACTAGCGGAGGTGGCGAGCAGTACTTC.

The CDR3 DNA sequence: TGTGCCAGCAGTGCCTCTCATGACAGGGACGAGCAGTACTTC. Translation: CASSASHDRDEQYF. The genes are TRBV28 and TRBJ2-7; 7 nucleotides match TRBD1. This CDR3 comprises 14 residues. With 5 bases clipped from V and 5 bases from J, the junction kept 9 bases outside the gene matches. CDR1 and CDR2 from the germline V gene are MDHEN and SYDVKM.

The V and J genes are TRBV19 and TRBJ2-1; D call uncertain. CDR1 is LNHDA, CDR2 SQIVND, per germline (reference sequence). The CDR3 sequence is 14 residues long. V lost 1 base, J lost 10 bases, and 14 bases lay in between. The CDR3 here is CASSIVVSAHEQFF. The CDR3 DNA reads as TGTGCCAGTAGTATAGTAGTGTCAGCGCACGAGCAGTTCTTC.

The chain carries TRBV7-2 and TRBJ2-2; weak D call: TRBD1 (6 bases). Trimming stripped 2 bases from V and 0 bases from J, with 10 bases between. CDR1 is SGHTA and CDR2 is FQGNSA in the germline V gene. The CDR3 is 16 residues long. CDR3 bases: TGTGCCAGCAGCTTAAACAGGGTGGCGAACACCGGGGAGCTGTTTTTT. Protein: CASSLNRVANTGELFF.

This sequence joins TRBV11-2 and TRBJ2-3; possible D gene TRBD1, 5 bases. Trimming left V 4 bases short and J 1 base short, with 12 bases between. Per germline, CDR1 SGHAT and CDR2 FQNNGV. The CDR3 consists of 15 residues. The CDR3 spells CASSYIRDRTDTQYF. The CDR3 DNA reads TGTGCCAGCAGCTACATCAGGGATCGCACAGATACGCAGTATTTT.